Presented here are 19 T cell receptor beta chains from one specimen sequenced in a study of OX40 agonist ivuxolimab in advanced cancers. Generated by immunoSEQ multiplex PCR, the TCRdb table keeps only in-frame clones and is missing some. The sample lists roughly 80,000 clones, around 93% occurring once. The material sequenced was CD4+ or CD8+ T cells sorted from blood, taken in a trial of the OX40 agonist ivuxolimab. The receptors derive from an adult with an advanced solid tumor such as melanoma, head and neck, liver or kidney cancer.

V and J are TRBV19 and TRBJ1-2; D is possibly TRBD1 (6 bases). The germline V gene has CDR1 LNHDA and CDR2 SQIVND (reference sequence). CDR3 length: 15 residues. The V end lost 4 bases, the J end lost 3 bases, and 15 bases lay between the germline ends. CDR3 coding DNA: TGTGCCAGTAGTACCGTTAGGGACAAAGACTATGGCTACACCTTC. This translates into CASSTVRDKDYGYTF.

The J gene is TRBJ1-5, the V gene TRBV2, with no clear D. Trimming shortened V by 4 bases and J by 7 bases, and 8 bases separated the two germline ends. CDR3 length: 12 amino acids. CDR1 and CDR2 from the germline V gene are SNHLY and FYNNEI. The CDR3 DNA follows: TGTGCCAGCAGTGGGTCTGTACAGCCCCAGCATTTT. It translates to CASSGSVQPQHF.

CDR3 region: CASSFGTSQPYNEQFF. The CDR3 region has the DNA TGCGCCAGCAGCTTTGGGACTAGTCAACCCTACAATGAGCAGTTCTTC. The gene calls are TRBV5-1 and TRBJ2-1; 8 positions agree with TRBD2. J gave up 2 bases and V 2 bases, and 6 bases lay outside the gene matches. The CDR3 is made up of 16 amino acids. The germline gives CDR1 SGHRS, CDR2 YFSETQ.

This clone was seen a single time. This rearrangement joins TRBV12-5 to TRBJ2-2, with 7 bases identical to TRBD1. Trimming removed 4 bases from V and 3 bases from J; junction bases left unmatched: 5. The germline CDR1 and CDR2 sequences are LGHNT and FRNRAP. The CDR3 sequence is 15 residues long. The CDR3 region is CASGSGGTDTGELFF. The CDR3 bases are TGTGCTAGTGGTTCAGGGGGAACGGACACCGGGGAGCTGTTTTTT.

The chain is built from TRBV7-8 and TRBJ1-5; D gene uncertain. The CDR3 runs 14 residues. With 1 base removed from V and 4 bases from J, the gap between germline ends came to 8 bases. Germline-derived CDR1 and CDR2 are SGHVS and FQNEAQ. The CDR3 here is CASSLGVLNQPQHF. CDR3 nucleotide sequence: TGTGCCAGCAGCTTAGGGGTTCTGAATCAGCCCCAGCATTTT.

V usage is TRBV7-9 and J usage is TRBJ1-4, with D hard to call. Trimming pared 3 bases from V and 5 bases from J, leaving 7 bases between. The CDR3 spans 13 residues. CDR1 is SEHNR and CDR2 is FQNEAQ in the germline V gene (reference sequence). CDR3: CASSFSQNEKLFF. CDR3 sequence (DNA): TGTGCCAGCAGCTTTAGTCAGAATGAAAAACTGTTTTTT.

The DNA of the CDR3 is TGTGCCAGCAGCTCATCTCGACCGAGCTCCTACGAGCAGTACTTC. This translates into CASSSSRPSSYEQYF. V usage is TRBV7-9 and J usage is TRBJ2-7; D is unclear. The V and J ends lost 4 bases and 0 bases respectively, with 13 bases between them. The CDR3 extends over 15 amino acids. CDR1 is SEHNR, CDR2 FQNEAQ, per germline (reference sequence).

CDR3 in amino acids: CASSPRGDSYEQYF. The CDR3 DNA reads as TGTGCCAGCAGCCCGAGAGGGGACTCCTACGAGCAGTACTTC. This chain connects TRBV7-2 to TRBJ2-5; D may be TRBD1 or TRBD2 (5 bases each). With the DNA end fitting TRBJ2-7 better, the J assignment may be wrong. The V gene's germline CDR1 is SGHTA and CDR2 FQGNSA. This CDR3 spans 14 amino acids.

The rearrangement uses TRBV11-2 and TRBJ2-5; D uncertain. V was clipped by 2 bases and J by 3 bases, with 1 base between them. The CDR3 is 11 amino acids. Per germline, CDR1 SGHAT and CDR2 FQNNGV. The CDR3 coding sequence is TGTGCCAGCAGCTTAAAAGAGACCCAGTACTTC. Residues: CASSLKETQYF.

In its sample, this clone was seen once. The chain joins TRBV27 to TRBJ2-7; D possibly corresponds to TRBD2 (6 bases). Germline V gives CDR1 MNHEY, CDR2 SMNVEV (reference sequence). Trimming left V 3 bases short and J 4 bases short, with 13 bases between. CDR3 size: 14 residues. The CDR3: CASSFERERYEQYF. CDR3 coding DNA: TGTGCCAGCAGTTTCGAACGGGAGAGATACGAGCAGTACTTC.

The genes are TRBV29-1 and TRBJ1-1; D perhaps matches TRBD1 (5 bases). Germline CDR1 SQVTM, CDR2 ANQGSEA. V shed 7 bases and J shed 2 bases, with 11 bases lying between them. The CDR3 extends over 12 amino acids. The CDR3 DNA follows: TGCAGCGGAGACAGTTTTAACACTGAAGCTTTCTTT. This sequence encodes CSGDSFNTEAFF.

The chain carries TRBV5-6 and TRBJ1-3, with 9 bases lining up with TRBD1. CDR1 is SGHDT, CDR2 YYEEEE, per germline. Trimming removed 6 bases from V and 7 bases from J; junction bases left unmatched: 17. This CDR3 has 17 amino acids. The CDR3 DNA follows: TGTGCCAGCACCCAACAGGGGGCTGGGTCCGTAAGGAACACCATATATTTT. This encodes CASTQQGAGSVRNTIYF.

V gene TRBV27 combines with J gene TRBJ1-3; no firm D call. This CDR3 spans 14 amino acids. From germline, CDR1 is MNHEY and CDR2 SMNVEV (reference sequence). Trimming pared 2 bases from V and 2 bases from J, leaving 7 bases between. This chain's CDR3 is CASSLRVPGNTIYF. The CDR3 DNA is TGTGCCAGCAGTTTACGGGTCCCTGGAAACACCATATATTTT.

The J gene is TRBJ2-7, the V gene TRBV6-5, with 8 bases lining up with TRBD2. Germline loops: CDR1 MNHEY, CDR2 SVGAGI. The CDR3 totals 15 residues. After removal of 5 bases from V and 0 bases from J, the junction contained 6 bases not matched to a gene. CDR3 sequence: CASSRKAGASYEQYF. The CDR3 DNA sequence: TGTGCCAGCAGTCGTAAAGCGGGAGCCTCCTACGAGCAGTACTTC.

The rearrangement uses TRBV6-5 and TRBJ2-3, with no clear D. Trimming shortened V by 4 bases and J by 10 bases, and 9 bases separated the two germline ends. The germline gives CDR1 MNHEY, CDR2 SVGAGI. The CDR3 contains 11 residues. CDR3 DNA sequence: TGTGCCAGCAGTTCCCCTATCGCGCAGTATTTT. This sequence encodes CASSSPIAQYF.

The rearrangement joins TRBV4-3 to TRBJ2-1; a possible D gene is TRBD2 (5 bases). The V gene lost 0 bases and the J gene lost 0 bases, with 12 bases spanning the gap. The CDR3 is 17 amino acids. Germline V lookup: CDR1 LGHNA, CDR2 YSLEER. CDR3 region: CASSQDLEGSSYNEQFF. The DNA of the CDR3 is TGCGCCAGCAGCCAAGATCTCGAGGGCAGCTCCTACAATGAGCAGTTCTTC.

The genes are TRBV6-1 and TRBJ2-1; D ambiguous. Trimming left V 5 bases short and J 15 bases short, with 17 bases between. The CDR3 totals 12 residues. Germline values: CDR1 MNHNS, CDR2 SASEGT. In nucleotides, the CDR3 is TGTGCCAGCAGTAAAATTGGTGCTTTTCCGTTCTTC. Protein: CASSKIGAFPFF.

The chain uses TRBV7-2 and TRBJ1-5; a weak D match, TRBD1 (6 bases). Germline V gene lookup returns CDR1 SGHTA and CDR2 FQGNSA. The germline V and J ends were trimmed by 0 bases and 1 base, with 10 bases remaining between them. This CDR3 contains 16 residues. The CDR3 nucleotides are TGTGCCAGCAGCTTAGCCGGGACACAGAGCAATCAGCCCCAGCATTTT. As protein: CASSLAGTQSNQPQHF.

V usage is TRBV5-4 and J usage is TRBJ1-6; no definite D call. V was cut by 4 bases and J by 9 bases, with 20 bases left in between. Germline V gene lookup returns CDR1 SGHNT and CDR2 YYREEE (reference sequence). This CDR3 has 16 residues. The CDR3: CASSQDRAAVGSPLHF. As DNA, the CDR3 is TGTGCCAGCAGCCAAGATCGGGCAGCCGTGGGTTCACCCCTCCACTTT.